Listed below are T cell receptor beta chains from one sample, sequenced in a study of cytomegalovirus exposure and HLA in healthy donors. Produced via immunoSEQ multiplex PCR; TCRdb's table is partial and in-frame only. This sample has 120,000 or so clones, with roughly 88% found just once. The source material was PBMCs. Receptor source: a young man in good health and CMV-seronegative. The CDR3 runs from the conserved cysteine through the conserved F or W. Each record gives: V gene, clone size, J gene, D gene, CDR3 DNA, CDR3 protein. D genes are given only for firm matches. Size tells how often a clone was seen (once, few, many) or the class of an expanded clone, and some rows leave it out.

v_gene: TRBV6-1; abundance: .; j_gene: TRBJ2-1; d_gene: .; CDR3nt: TGTGCCAGCAGTTTGAGGCATGAGCAGTTCTTC; CDR3aa: CASSLRHEQFF
v_gene: TRBV12-5; abundance: few; j_gene: TRBJ1-2; d_gene: .; CDR3nt: TGTGCTAGTGGTTTGGATTCGGGCTACACCTTC; CDR3aa: CASGLDSGYTF
v_gene: TRBV15; abundance: .; j_gene: TRBJ1-3; d_gene: .; CDR3nt: TGTGCCACCAGCCCTCAGGGCCGGGGAAACACCATATATTTT; CDR3aa: CATSPQGRGNTIYF
v_gene: TRBV6-6; abundance: .; j_gene: TRBJ1-5; d_gene: TRBD1; CDR3nt: TGTGCCAGCAGGGGGGACAGGGGAGGCAATCAGCCCCAGCATTTT; CDR3aa: CASRGDRGGNQPQHF
v_gene: TRBV5-1; abundance: .; j_gene: TRBJ1-2; d_gene: .; CDR3nt: TGCGCCAGCAGCTTGGAGACAGGTGATGGCTACACCTTC; CDR3aa: CASSLETGDGYTF
v_gene: TRBV6-5; abundance: .; j_gene: TRBJ2-1; d_gene: .; CDR3nt: TGTGCCAGCAGGTTTTATCCCAATGAGCAGTTCTTC; CDR3aa: CASRFYPNEQFF
v_gene: TRBV13; abundance: .; j_gene: TRBJ2-7; d_gene: .; CDR3nt: TGTGCCAGCAGCTTAGGCGTGGGGAGCTACGAGCAGTACTTC; CDR3aa: CASSLGVGSYEQYF
v_gene: TRBV6-5; abundance: .; j_gene: TRBJ2-2; d_gene: .; CDR3nt: TGTGCCACCTCGTGGGGGCGCGCGAACACCGGGGAGCTGTTTTTT; CDR3aa: CATSWGRANTGELFF
v_gene: TRBV5-6; abundance: few; j_gene: TRBJ2-5; d_gene: .; CDR3nt: TGTGCCAGCAGCTCCGGACTTTTACAAGAGACCCAGTACTTC; CDR3aa: CASSSGLLQETQYF
v_gene: TRBV5-1; abundance: .; j_gene: TRBJ2-3; d_gene: TRBD2; CDR3nt: TGCGCCAGCAGCTTACGGGGGGTTAGCACAGATACGCAGTATTTT; CDR3aa: CASSLRGVSTDTQYF
v_gene: TRBV5-5; abundance: .; j_gene: TRBJ2-7; d_gene: .; CDR3nt: TGTGCCAGCAGCAGGGGCGGGACCCTCCGCTACGAGCAGTACTTC; CDR3aa: CASSRGGTLRYEQYF
v_gene: TRBV2; abundance: .; j_gene: TRBJ2-1; d_gene: .; CDR3nt: TGTGCCAGCACCAGGTCGGATGAGCAGTTCTTC; CDR3aa: CASTRSDEQFF
v_gene: TRBV9; abundance: medium-sized; j_gene: TRBJ1-6; d_gene: .; CDR3nt: TGTGCCAGCAGCGTAGAACAGGCTAATTCACCCCTCCACTTT; CDR3aa: CASSVEQANSPLHF